This T cell receptor (beta chain) was recorded in a study of blood T cell repertoires in COVID-19. The data were produced by immunoSEQ multiplex PCR, yet TCRdb's version contains in-frame clones alone and is incomplete. Of about 240,000 clones listed, roughly four fifths were seen once; the top ten hold 4.7%. The germline CDR1 and CDR2 sequences are LGHDT and YNNKEL (reference sequence). Trimming at V came to 4 bases and at J to 8 bases, leaving 4 bases not matched to a gene. The CDR3 length is 15 residues. The sequenced material came from peripheral blood. The chain combines TRBV3-1 (or the pseudogene TRBV3-2) with TRBJ2-1; TRBD2 aligns across 14 bases. The clonotype comes from a woman aged 65 to 85 with acute or convalescent COVID-19. CDR3 region: CASSRRLAGGDEQFF. The DNA for the CDR3 is TGTGCCAGCAGCCGCAGACTAGCGGGGGGGGATGAGCAGTTCTTC.